The 12 T cell receptor beta chains reported below all come from one sample, sequenced in a study of vaccination and CD4 T cells after COVID-19. The assay that was used to sequence DNA from cultured CD4+ T cells was the Oncomine TCR Beta short-read assay. TCRdb re-called the PCR reads with MiXCR, one entry per CDR3 protein. The sample consists of about 26,000 distinct CDR3 sequences, roughly 40% of them appearing once. Their antigens remain unidentified. As to time point: late sampling 161 to 241 days after vaccination in three convalescent patients. Sample treatment: roughly 10-day PBMC culture with coronavirus spike peptide pools or control peptides (ViraFEST assay). Sequences were derived from CD4+ T cells from blood, cultured in vitro, sampled about 7 months after SARS-CoV-2 vaccination. All receptors come from a human donor who had recovered from COVID-19.

This clonotype has only a few counts. This chain links TRBV7-9 with TRBJ2-1, with TRBD2 matching 7 bases. With 5 bases clipped from V and 5 bases from J, the junction kept 12 bases outside the gene matches. CDR3 size: 16 residues. Germline loops: CDR1 SEHNR, CDR2 FQNEAQ (reference sequence). The CDR3 DNA sequence: TGTGCCAGCAGCCCCCCCGGGGCGGGGGACCACAATGAGCAGTTCTTC. It specifies CASSPPGAGDHNEQFF.

The chain carries TRBV7-9 and TRBJ1-3, with D uncertain. CDR1 SEHNR and CDR2 FQNEAQ come from the germline V gene (reference sequence). Trimming left V 2 bases short and J 7 bases short, with 18 bases between. The CDR3 is made up of 16 amino acids. The CDR3 spells CASSLRRATIRNTIYF. The CDR3 nucleotides read TGTGCCAGCAGCTTAAGGAGGGCAACGATTCGGAACACCATATATTTT.

J is TRBJ2-2 and V is TRBV7-3; D tentatively fits TRBD1 or TRBD2 (5 bases each). This CDR3 is built from 15 residues. The germline CDR1 and CDR2 sequences are SGHTA and FQGTGA. Trimming took off 5 bases at V and 5 bases at J, with 15 bases between the two ends. The CDR3 spells CASSETATGTGELFF. The CDR3, as DNA: TGTGCCAGCAGCGAGACAGCTACGGGGACCGGGGAGCTGTTTTTT.

The chain links TRBV5-1 to TRBJ2-1; 10 bases are shared with TRBD2. The CDR3 sequence is 16 residues long. With V trimmed by 0 bases and J by 9 bases, 9 bases remained unmatched. Germline V gene data show CDR1 as SGHRS and CDR2 as YFSETQ. This CDR3 reads CASSLGGLAGVSEQFF. The CDR3 coding sequence is TGCGCCAGCAGCTTGGGAGGGCTAGCGGGAGTCTCTGAGCAGTTCTTC.

This clonotype has more than one count but fewer than ten. The chain employs TRBV27 and TRBJ2-1; D might be TRBD1 (5 bases). The CDR3 length is 15 residues. Trimming removed 5 bases from V and 1 base from J, with 12 bases in between. Germline V gene sequence: CDR1 MNHEY, CDR2 SMNVEV (reference sequence). CDR3 in amino acids: CASSPREGSYNEQFF. Written as DNA, the CDR3 is TGTGCCAGCAGTCCCAGGGAAGGATCCTACAATGAGCAGTTCTTC.

In this sample, this clonotype turned up a few times. This chain connects TRBV2 to TRBJ2-5; 10 positions match TRBD1. The V gene end was trimmed by 7 bases and the J gene end by 4 bases; junction bases not matched to a gene: 6. Looked up from germline, CDR1 is SNHLY and CDR2 is FYNNEI. The CDR3 spans 14 residues. CDR3: CASIRDRGGETQYF. CDR3 in DNA: TGTGCCAGCATCCGGGACAGGGGAGGAGAGACCCAGTACTTC.

The sample holds a few counts of this clonotype. The rearrangement uses TRBV7-6 and TRBJ1-6; 7 positions match TRBD1. V dropped 4 bases and J dropped 6; count of bases not matched to a gene: 6. CDR1 and CDR2 (germline): SGHVS, FNYEAQ. There are 15 residues in the CDR3. CDR3 sequence (DNA): TGTGCCAGCAGCTCCCGGCCAGGGGGTAATTCACCCCTCCACTTT. Amino acids: CASSSRPGGNSPLHF.

This clonotype came up a few times. The chain joins TRBV24-1 to TRBJ2-1; 7 bases agree with TRBD2. Looked up from germline, CDR1 is KGHDR and CDR2 is SFDVKD. The V gene end was trimmed by 4 bases and the J gene end by 6 bases; junction bases not matched to a gene: 11. This CDR3 has 16 residues. This chain's CDR3 is CATSEWGGGTSNEQFF. The CDR3 region has the DNA TGTGCCACCAGTGAATGGGGGGGAGGTACCAGCAATGAGCAGTTCTTC.

The CDR3 coding sequence is TGCAGTGCTAGTTCGGGGGCAGCGGGTGAGCAGTACTTC. Its translation is CSASSGAAGEQYF. This chain uses TRBV20-1 with TRBJ2-7, with D possibly called TRBD1 or TRBD2 (6 bases each). V was clipped by 3 bases and J by 7 bases, with 16 bases between them. Looked up from germline, CDR1 is DFQATT and CDR2 is SNEGSKA (reference sequence). The CDR3 runs 13 residues.

This clonotype has a handful of counts. The V and J genes are TRBV20-1 and TRBJ2-5; 10 nucleotides line up with TRBD2. Unmatched junction bases numbered 10, after V lost 7 bases and J lost 5 bases. From germline, CDR1 is DFQATT and CDR2 SNEGSKA (reference sequence). There are 14 residues in the CDR3. For the CDR3, the DNA is TGCAGTGTCAGCCCACTAGCGGGACTTGAGACCCAGTACTTC. This translates into CSVSPLAGLETQYF.

The V call is TRBV27, the J call TRBJ2-7, with 7 nucleotides matching TRBD2. Germline trimming cut 5 bases from V and 2 bases from J; bases unmatched to any gene: 9. The CDR3 length is 15 residues. Germline CDR1 and CDR2: MNHEY and SMNVEV (reference sequence). The CDR3 DNA is TGTGCCAGCAGTAAAACGACTGGGGGGGCCTACGAGCAGTACTTC. Residues: CASSKTTGGAYEQYF.

The V gene is TRBV7-8, the J gene TRBJ1-5, with 8 bases identical to TRBD1. The CDR3 spans 16 residues. Germline CDR1 reads SGHVS; CDR2 reads FQNEAQ. V shed 5 bases and J 6 bases; nucleotides not matched to a gene: 12. The CDR3 DNA sequence: TGTGCCAGCAGCCCCAGAAGGACAGGGTTGAGTCAGCCCCAGCATTTT. It codes for CASSPRRTGLSQPQHF.